Presented here are 29 T cell receptor beta chains from one specimen sequenced in a study of spatial heterogeneity in lung cancer. Noted time point: sample taken at primary tumor resection. Tumor, nontumor lung or frozen PBMC supplied whole RNA that was sequenced unsorted. TCRdb analysed the 5' RACE reads with MiXCR anew, one entry per CDR3 protein. Of under 4,500 distinct CDR3 sequences in the sample, 8.5% to 10% are singletons; the top ten hold roughly 46%. The specimen was PBMCs, collected at surgery. The receptors here all came from a male donor with early-stage non-small cell lung cancer.

There are many counts of this clonotype. The chain recombines TRBV5-1 with TRBJ2-3; a weak D match, TRBD2 (5 bases). V was pared by 2 bases and J by 3 bases, with 10 bases between. CDR1 and CDR2 (germline): SGHRS, YFSETQ. This CDR3 comprises 14 residues. CDR3 sequence (DNA): TGCGCCAGCAGCTTTGCGGGCTTAACAGATACGCAGTATTTT. Translated: CASSFAGLTDTQYF. Full variable domain (outside the CDR3, taken from reference TRBV5-1 and TRBJ2-3): KAGVTQTPRYLIKTRGQQVTLSCSPISGHRSVSWYQQTPGQGLQFLFEYFSETQRNKGNFPGRFSGRQFSNSRSEMNVSTLELGDSALYLCASSFAGLTDTQYFGPGTRLTVL.

This clonotype is categorized as medium-sized. This chain links TRBV7-6 with TRBJ2-5, with D perhaps TRBD1 or TRBD2 (5 bases each). Per germline, CDR1 SGHVS and CDR2 FNYEAQ. V gave up 3 bases and J gave up 1 base, with 12 bases separating them. The CDR3 has 15 residues. The CDR3 DNA is TGTGCCAGCAGCTTTCTTTCGGGACCCCAAGAGACCCAGTACTTC. Translation gives CASSFLSGPQETQYF.

The table lists this clonotype with many counts. This chain uses TRBV6-5 with TRBJ2-7, with TRBD2 matching over 9 bases. CDR3 length: 15 residues. Per germline, CDR1 MNHEY and CDR2 SVGAGI. V shed 4 bases, J shed 2 bases, and the junction held 6 bases outside the gene matches. CDR3 coding DNA: TGTGCCAGCAGTTCGCGAATAGCGGGGGCCTACGAGCAGTACTTC. It encodes CASSSRIAGAYEQYF.

This clonotype has ten or more counts. The chain employs TRBV3-1 and TRBJ1-4; 8 nucleotides match TRBD1. The CDR3 length is 14 residues. Germline values: CDR1 LGHDT, CDR2 YNNKEL (reference sequence). The V gene end was trimmed by 4 bases and the J gene end by 6 bases; junction bases not matched to a gene: 4. In nucleotides, the CDR3 is TGTGCCAGCAGCCCCGCACAGGGGGATGAAAAACTGTTTTTT. It specifies CASSPAQGDEKLFF.

This clonotype has at least ten counts. The gene calls are TRBV28 and TRBJ2-7, with 9 bases that match TRBD1. Germline V lookup: CDR1 MDHEN, CDR2 SYDVKM. V gave up 4 bases and J gave up 5 bases; unmatched junction bases: 9. The length of the CDR3 is 15 residues. The CDR3 nucleotides read TGTGCCAGCAGTTGGTTCAGGACAGGGGAGCACGAGCAGTACTTC. Protein sequence: CASSWFRTGEHEQYF.

This clonotype was observed many times. This sequence joins TRBV5-1 and TRBJ1-2, with D hard to call. Between the trimmed V and J ends, which lost 5 bases and 5 bases, there was a span of 16 bases. This CDR3 has 14 amino acids. The germline gives CDR1 SGHRS, CDR2 YFSETQ. CDR3 bases: TGCGCCAGCAGTCCGGGTCTTGTCGCTTATGGCTACACCTTC. Translation: CASSPGLVAYGYTF. Full variable domain (missing parts from reference TRBV5-1 and TRBJ1-2): KAGVTQTPRYLIKTRGQQVTLSCSPISGHRSVSWYQQTPGQGLQFLFEYFSETQRNKGNFPGRFSGRQFSNSRSEMNVSTLELGDSALYLCASSPGLVAYGYTFGSGTRLTVV.

This sequence joins TRBV21-1 and TRBJ2-7; the DNA was not used to check the table's D call, TRBD1. TRBV21-1 is termed a pseudogene. CDR3 size: 14 residues. The DNA for the CDR3 is TGTGCCAGCAGCCCAGAGGGGACAGCCTACGAGCAGTACTTC. This translates into CASSPEGTAYEQYF.

This clonotype was counted at least ten times. The gene calls are TRBV27 and TRBJ1-1; 9 bases map to TRBD1. Trimming removed 4 bases from V and 0 bases from J; junction bases left unmatched: 6. Germline lookup yields CDR1 MNHEY and CDR2 SMNVEV (reference sequence). The CDR3 length is 16 residues. The CDR3 DNA reads TGTGCCAGCAGTTCGCCCGGGACAGGGTTGAACACTGAAGCTTTCTTT. Its translation is CASSSPGTGLNTEAFF.

This clonotype occurred many times. The chain recombines TRBV29-1 with TRBJ2-1, with D possibly being TRBD2 (5 bases). Trimming left V 1 base short and J 10 bases short, with 14 bases between. This CDR3 is built from 13 residues. Germline V CDR1 and CDR2: SQVTM, ANQGSEA. CDR3 residues: CSVEVRAVAEQFF. DNA for the CDR3: TGCAGCGTTGAAGTCCGAGCGGTGGCGGAGCAGTTCTTC.

In this sample, this clonotype turned up many times. The chain links TRBV28 to TRBJ1-2, with D unclear. V lost 1 base, J lost 4 bases, and 16 bases lay in between. Germline V gene sequence: CDR1 MDHEN, CDR2 SYDVKM. This CDR3 region has 16 residues. The CDR3 DNA reads TGTGCCAGCAGTTTATACTCCCACGGCGGACTCTATGGCTACACCTTC. It specifies CASSLYSHGGLYGYTF.

This clonotype is categorized as medium-sized. The chain combines TRBV12-3 or TRBV12-4 with TRBJ2-2; maybe TRBD1 (6 bases). The CDR3 is 17 residues long. Trimming stripped 5 bases from V and 4 bases from J, with 20 bases between. The CDR3 loop is CASSTTGIATSTGELFF. CDR3 DNA: TGTGCCAGCAGTACCACAGGGATTGCGACGAGCACCGGGGAGCTGTTTTTT.

Within the sample, this clonotype is medium-sized. The J gene is TRBJ2-2, the V gene TRBV30; D gene ambiguous. Trimming removed 0 bases from V and 7 bases from J, with 3 bases in between. Germline CDR1 GTSNPN, CDR2 SVGIG (reference sequence). This CDR3 spans 11 amino acids. The DNA for the CDR3 is TGTGCCTGGAGTGTACTCGGGGAGCTGTTTTTT. Translation: CAWSVLGELFF.

This chain links TRBV20-1 with TRBJ1-6; tentative D call: TRBD1 (6 bases). V lost 4 bases to trimming and J lost 6 bases, with 13 bases between them. The CDR3 loop spans 14 amino acids. Germline V gene sequence: CDR1 DFQATT, CDR2 SNEGSKA (reference sequence). CDR3 in amino acids: CSAIAGAGNSPLHF. The CDR3 DNA reads TGCAGTGCTATAGCAGGGGCGGGTAATTCACCCCTCCACTTT.

In its sample, this clonotype is medium-sized. The chain combines TRBV7-9 with TRBJ1-2; TRBD1 matches 10 bases. This CDR3 has 17 amino acids. V gave up 0 bases and J gave up 4 bases; unmatched junction bases: 8. Germline loops: CDR1 SEHNR, CDR2 FQNEAQ (reference sequence). The CDR3 reads CASSLADRGRDFYGYTF. Written as DNA, the CDR3 is TGTGCCAGCAGCTTAGCTGACAGGGGGCGAGACTTCTATGGCTACACCTTC.

This clonotype was seen repeatedly, ten times or more. The chain uses TRBV10-3 and TRBJ1-5, with unresolved D. Trimming took off 2 bases at V and 1 base at J, with 6 bases between the two ends. The CDR3 extends over 14 amino acids. Germline CDR1 and CDR2: ENHRY and SYGVKD. The CDR3 DNA follows: TGTGCCATCAGTGAGGGTGGAAGCAATCAGCCCCAGCATTTT. Protein: CAISEGGSNQPQHF.

The sample holds a few counts of this clonotype. The rearrangement links TRBV15 to TRBJ2-3; perhaps TRBD2 as D (5 bases). The CDR3 is 13 amino acids. The germline V and J ends were trimmed by 0 bases and 7 bases, with 8 bases remaining between them. Germline CDR1 is LNHNV and CDR2 is YYDKDF (reference sequence). CDR3 sequence: CATSRDWRNTQYF. CDR3 in DNA: TGTGCCACCAGCAGAGATTGGAGGAATACGCAGTATTTT.

This clonotype was recorded many times. This chain joins TRBV7-6 and TRBJ2-3; perhaps TRBD2 as D (6 bases). The CDR3 covers 14 residues. V shed 5 bases and J shed 0 bases, with 9 bases lying between them. The germline CDR1 and CDR2 sequences are SGHVS and FNYEAQ. The CDR3 protein is CASSPGASTDTQYF. The CDR3, as DNA: TGTGCCAGCAGCCCGGGAGCTAGCACAGATACGCAGTATTTT.

This clonotype was found many times. The rearrangement uses TRBV5-1 and TRBJ2-1; no clear D gene. This CDR3 is built from 14 residues. The germline CDR1 and CDR2 sequences are SGHRS and YFSETQ. V was cut by 0 bases and J by 1 base, with 5 bases left in between. The CDR3 spells CASSLGRSYNEQFF. Here the CDR3 DNA reads TGCGCCAGCAGCTTGGGGCGATCCTACAATGAGCAGTTCTTC.

At least ten counts were recorded for this clonotype. This sequence joins TRBV27 and TRBJ2-7; TRBD1 is a possible D gene (6 bases). Germline CDR1 MNHEY, CDR2 SMNVEV (reference sequence). The V end was cut by 5 bases, the J end by 2 bases, with 19 bases between. This CDR3 is built from 16 residues. CDR3 sequence reads: CASSPPLRGSAYEQYF. In nucleotides, the CDR3 is TGTGCCAGCAGTCCCCCTTTGAGGGGGTCAGCCTACGAGCAGTACTTC.

Ten or more counts support this clonotype. The genes are TRBV7-2 and TRBJ2-3, with 7 bases aligning to TRBD1. V lost 5 bases and J lost 1; bases outside the gene matches: 6. This CDR3 region has 15 residues. Germline loops: CDR1 SGHTA, CDR2 FQGNSA. CDR3 DNA: TGTGCCAGCAGCAGACAGGGCATCGGCACAGATACGCAGTATTTT. Encoded protein: CASSRQGIGTDTQYF.

Comment on this clonotype: One base away lies a much larger clone, so this may be a sequencing read error. This chain's CDR3 is CSAPRGRGLMGNAEAFF. The CDR3 coding sequence is TGCAGTGCTCCTCGAGGCAGGGGCTTAATGGGGAACGCTGAAGCTTTCTTT. The chain carries TRBV20-1 and TRBJ1-1, with D maybe TRBD1 (6 bases). This CDR3 has 17 residues. Germline lookup yields CDR1 DFQATT and CDR2 SNEGSKA (reference sequence).

This clonotype showed up just a few times. The rearrangement links TRBV6-1 to TRBJ2-3; tentative D call: TRBD2 (5 bases). The length of the CDR3 is 14 residues. CDR1 MNHNS and CDR2 SASEGT come from the germline V gene. Trimming removed 2 bases from V and 2 bases from J, with 8 bases in between. The CDR3 here is CASSEKGDTDTQYF. CDR3 DNA: TGTGCCAGCAGTGAAAAGGGAGACACAGATACGCAGTATTTT.

This clonotype was found many times. The chain links TRBV5-8 to TRBJ2-2; D gene ambiguous. The CDR3 totals 15 residues. CDR1 and CDR2 from the germline V gene are SGHTS and YDEGEE. V lost 2 bases to trimming and J lost 4 bases, with 12 bases between them. The CDR3 reads CASSFIMKGTGELFF. Here the CDR3 DNA reads TGTGCCAGCAGCTTCATAATGAAAGGCACCGGGGAGCTGTTTTTT.

This clonotype was seen ten or more times. V usage is TRBV7-8 and J usage is TRBJ2-1; 8 positions match TRBD1. This CDR3 comprises 15 residues. V dropped 5 bases and J dropped 4; count of bases not matched to a gene: 7. Germline V gene lookup returns CDR1 SGHVS and CDR2 FQNEAQ. CDR3: CASSTAGQGYNEQFF. In DNA form, the CDR3 reads TGTGCCAGCAGCACCGCTGGACAGGGATACAATGAGCAGTTCTTC.

This clonotype was detected ten times or more. CDR3 sequence: CASSYSRLAVRAGSYEQYF. CDR3 bases: TGTGCCAGCAGTTACTCCAGGCTAGCGGTCCGTGCCGGATCTTACGAGCAGTACTTC. The V and J genes are TRBV6-6 and TRBJ2-7; 7 nucleotides line up with TRBD2. Germline V gene sequence: CDR1 MNHNY, CDR2 SVGAGI (reference sequence). V shed 0 bases, J shed 4 bases, and the junction held 18 bases outside the gene matches. The CDR3 runs 19 residues.

This clonotype was recorded at least ten times. This rearrangement joins TRBV10-1 to TRBJ2-1; D possibly corresponds to TRBD1 (6 bases). Germline V gene sequence: CDR1 WNHNN, CDR2 SYGVQD (reference sequence). Deletions cut 2 bases from V and 10 bases from J, with 6 bases between. CDR3 size: 11 residues. The CDR3 reads CASSEGGEQFF. The DNA of the CDR3 is TGCGCCAGCAGTGAGGGGGGCGAGCAGTTCTTC.

The chain combines TRBV29-1 with TRBJ1-2; the D is unclear. Germline CDR1 reads SQVTM; CDR2 reads ANQGSEA. This CDR3 has 13 residues. Trimming took 6 bases from V and 4 from J, leaving 15 bases between them. The CDR3 DNA reads TGCAGCGTCCGATTATCCCTGTCCTATGGCTACACCTTC. Its translation: CSVRLSLSYGYTF.

Ten or more counts support this clonotype. CDR3 region: CASSEMGKQYF. CDR3 coding DNA: TGTGCCAGCAGTGAAATGGGGAAGCAGTACTTC. This chain links TRBV2 with TRBJ2-7; D unclear. Trimming pared 2 bases from V and 8 bases from J, leaving 7 bases between. From germline, CDR1 is SNHLY and CDR2 FYNNEI. CDR3 size: 11 residues.

The CDR3 nucleotides are TGTGCCAGTAGTATTGGACAGATTCGAAATCAGCCCCAGCATTTT. This codes for CASSIGQIRNQPQHF. The chain links TRBV19 to TRBJ1-5; weak D call: TRBD1 (6 bases). CDR1 LNHDA and CDR2 SQIVND come from the germline V gene (reference sequence). The CDR3 covers 15 residues. Trimming left V 3 bases short and J 4 bases short, with 13 bases between. The complete variable domain, with remaining parts taken from reference TRBV19 and TRBJ1-5, reads DGGITQSPKYLFRKEGQNVTLSCEQNLNHDAMYWYRQDPGQGLRLIYYSQIVNDFQKGDIAEGYSVSREKKESFPLTVTSAQKNPTAFYLCASSIGQIRNQPQHFGDGTRLSIL.